This T cell receptor beta chain comes out of a study of blood T cell repertoires in COVID-19. Per the germline V gene, CDR1 is SGHRS and CDR2 is YFSETQ. This CDR3 is built from 13 residues. Trimming shortened V by 4 bases and J by 3 bases, and 10 bases separated the two germline ends. Some clones are missing from TCRdb's copy, which holds only in-frame ones; the method was immunoSEQ multiplex PCR. The table records about 250,000 clones, 80% to 90% of them present only once. This clone was counted a few times. The sequence was collected from a man aged 40-50 years with active or convalescent COVID-19. The sequenced sample was peripheral blood. The V and J genes are TRBV5-1 and TRBJ1-1; a weak D match, TRBD1 (5 bases). The CDR3 spells CASSTWGDTEAFF. The DNA for the CDR3 is TGCGCCAGCAGCACGTGGGGGGACACTGAAGCTTTCTTT.